Listed here are 3 T cell receptor beta chains from one sample, sequenced in a study of identical twins (dated by TCRdb to about 2016). The library was prepared using 5' RACE. Instrument used: Illumina HiSeq 2000. The raw public reads went through TCRdb reprocessing: fastp at Q25, MiXCR clone calling, in-frame beta chains kept. Identical CDR3 protein sequences are pooled into one entry, listed with their most common genes and DNA. The table for this sample lists about 790,000 distinct CDR3 sequences; over 15% of them were counted only once. Jointly, the top ten make up around 12% of the sample. In addition, the sample was reused for a study of T cells expressing NK-cell markers.

The sample taken for sequencing was PBMCs. Receptors were obtained from a woman younger than 30 in good health.

The CDR3 here is CSARARSTDTQYF. The CDR3 DNA sequence: TGCAGTGCTAGAGCAAGAAGCACAGATACGCAGTATTTT. The V and J genes are TRBV20-1 and TRBJ2-3; D not certain. The germline CDR1 and CDR2 sequences are DFQATT and SNEGSKA (reference sequence). V lost 1 base, J lost 0 bases, and 5 bases lay in between. The CDR3 contains 13 residues.

This clonotype was picked up a small number of times. The rearrangement links TRBV12-3 or TRBV12-4 to TRBJ2-7; 9 positions match TRBD2. The trim removed 6 bases at V and 6 bases at J, leaving 15 bases unmatched. The CDR3 length is 16 residues. As DNA, the CDR3 is TGTGCCAGCAGCCACGGGGTAGCGGGAGTTCGGGTCGAGCAGTACTTC. Amino acid sequence: CASSHGVAGVRVEQYF.

This chain uses TRBV20-1 with TRBJ2-7; TRBD2 agrees at 9 bases. From germline, CDR1 is DFQATT and CDR2 SNEGSKA (reference sequence). The CDR3 is 14 amino acids. The V segment lost 6 bases and the J segment 2 bases; nucleotides outside the gene matches: 8. The CDR3 DNA reads TGCAGTGCCTTGTCTCTAGCGGGACCCTACGAGCAGTACTTC. Its protein product is CSALSLAGPYEQYF.